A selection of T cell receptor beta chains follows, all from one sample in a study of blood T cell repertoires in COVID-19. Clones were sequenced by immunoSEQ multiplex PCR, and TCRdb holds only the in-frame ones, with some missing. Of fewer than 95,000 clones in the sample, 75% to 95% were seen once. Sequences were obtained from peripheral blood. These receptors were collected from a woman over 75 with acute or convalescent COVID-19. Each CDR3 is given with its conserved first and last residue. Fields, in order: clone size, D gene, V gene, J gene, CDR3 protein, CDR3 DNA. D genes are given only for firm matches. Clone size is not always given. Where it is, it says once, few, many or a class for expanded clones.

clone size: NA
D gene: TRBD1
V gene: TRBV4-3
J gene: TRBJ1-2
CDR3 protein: CASSQDAQGAFGYTF
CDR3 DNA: TGCGCCAGCAGCCAAGATGCACAGGGGGCGTTTGGCTACACCTTC

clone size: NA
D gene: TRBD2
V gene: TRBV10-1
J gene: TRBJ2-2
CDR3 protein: CASSESSGSAGELFF
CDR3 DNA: TGCGCCAGCAGTGAGTCTAGCGGGAGCGCCGGGGAGCTGTTTTTT

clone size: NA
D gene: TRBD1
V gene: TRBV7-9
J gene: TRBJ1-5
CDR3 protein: CASSPPGGRGNQPQHF
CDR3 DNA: TGTGCCAGCAGCCCACCAGGGGGCAGAGGCAATCAGCCCCAGCATTTT

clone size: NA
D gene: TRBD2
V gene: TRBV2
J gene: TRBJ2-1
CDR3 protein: CASSEARLADAGEQFF
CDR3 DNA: TGTGCCAGCAGTGAAGCGCGGCTAGCGGACGCGGGTGAGCAGTTCTTC

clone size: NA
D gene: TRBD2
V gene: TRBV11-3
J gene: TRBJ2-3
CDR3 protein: CASSLVLGRIGGTQYF
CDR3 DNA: TGTGCCAGCAGCTTAGTACTCGGGAGGATTGGCGGTACGCAGTATTTT

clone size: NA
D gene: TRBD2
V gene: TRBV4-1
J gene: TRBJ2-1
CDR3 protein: CASSQDPTSGVRNEQFF
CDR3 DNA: TGCGCCAGCAGCCAAGATCCGACTAGCGGAGTGCGGAATGAGCAGTTCTTC

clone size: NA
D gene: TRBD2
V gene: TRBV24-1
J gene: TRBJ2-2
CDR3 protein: CATSETGLADTGELFF
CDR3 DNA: TGTGCCACCAGTGAAACAGGACTAGCGGACACCGGGGAGCTGTTTTTT

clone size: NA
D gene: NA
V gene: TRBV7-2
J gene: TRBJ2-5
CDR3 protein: CASSLSVRFGVRSETQYF
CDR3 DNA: TGTGCCAGCAGCTTATCTGTCCGGTTCGGGGTTAGGAGTGAGACCCAGTACTTC

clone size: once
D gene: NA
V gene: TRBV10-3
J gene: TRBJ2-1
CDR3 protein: CAISESNPDEQFF
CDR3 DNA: TGTGCCATCAGTGAGTCGAACCCAGATGAGCAGTTCTTC

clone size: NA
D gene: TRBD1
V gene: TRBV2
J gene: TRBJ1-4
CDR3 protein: CASTTGGKLFF
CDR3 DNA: TGTGCCAGCACTACAGGGGGCAAACTGTTTTTT

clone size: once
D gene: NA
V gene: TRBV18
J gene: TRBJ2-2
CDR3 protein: CASSPVQGLTGELFF
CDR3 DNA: TGTGCCAGCTCACCAGTCCAGGGGCTCACCGGGGAGCTGTTTTTT

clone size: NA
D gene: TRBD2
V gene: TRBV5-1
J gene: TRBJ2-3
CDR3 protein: CASSLAPAGSPDTQYF
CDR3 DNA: TGCGCCAGCAGCTTGGCCCCAGCGGGGTCACCAGATACGCAGTATTTT

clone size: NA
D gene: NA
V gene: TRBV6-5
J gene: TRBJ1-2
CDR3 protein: CASSSRTSYGYTF
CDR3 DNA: TGTGCCAGCAGTTCCCGGACTTCGTATGGCTACACCTTC

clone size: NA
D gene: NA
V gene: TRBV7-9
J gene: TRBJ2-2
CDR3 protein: CASSSEQGAGELFF
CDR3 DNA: TGTGCCAGCAGCTCAGAACAGGGCGCCGGGGAGCTGTTTTTT

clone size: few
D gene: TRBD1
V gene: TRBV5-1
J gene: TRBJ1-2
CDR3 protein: CASSLGQGARVPYGYTF
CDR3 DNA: TGCGCCAGCAGCTTGGGACAGGGAGCTCGAGTCCCCTATGGCTACACCTTC

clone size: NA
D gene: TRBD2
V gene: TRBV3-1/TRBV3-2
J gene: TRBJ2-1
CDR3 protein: CASSLLAGGSSYNEQFF
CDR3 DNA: TGTGCCAGCAGCCTCCTAGCGGGGGGGAGCTCCTACAATGAGCAGTTCTTC

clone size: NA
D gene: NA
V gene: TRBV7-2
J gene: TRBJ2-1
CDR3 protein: CASSLAQEVNEQFF
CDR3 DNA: TGTGCCAGCAGCTTAGCGCAGGAGGTCAATGAGCAGTTCTTC

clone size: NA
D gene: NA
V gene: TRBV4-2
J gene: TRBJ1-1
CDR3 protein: CASSQHRTNTEAFF
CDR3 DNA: TGTGCCAGCAGCCAGCACAGAACGAACACTGAAGCTTTCTTT

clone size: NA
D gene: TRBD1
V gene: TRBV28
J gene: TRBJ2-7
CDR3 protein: CASSLQGAEQYF
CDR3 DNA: TGTGCCAGCAGTTTACAGGGGGCCGAGCAGTACTTC

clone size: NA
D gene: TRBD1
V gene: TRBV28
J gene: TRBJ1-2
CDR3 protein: CASSPGDRGLYGYTF
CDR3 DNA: TGTGCCAGCAGCCCCGGGGACAGGGGCCTCTATGGCTACACCTTC

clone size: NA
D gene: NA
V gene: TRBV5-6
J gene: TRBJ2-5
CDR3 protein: CASSFRDYQETQYF
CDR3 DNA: TGTGCCAGCAGCTTCCGGGACTACCAAGAGACCCAGTACTTC

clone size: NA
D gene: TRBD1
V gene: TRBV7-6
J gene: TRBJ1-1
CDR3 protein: CASSLGQGGVRAEAFF
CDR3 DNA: TGTGCCAGCAGCTTGGGACAGGGAGGAGTAAGGGCTGAAGCTTTCTTT

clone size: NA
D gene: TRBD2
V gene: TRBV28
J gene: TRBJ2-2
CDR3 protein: CASSWGRANTGELFF
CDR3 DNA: TGTGCCAGCAGCTGGGGGAGGGCGAACACCGGGGAGCTGTTTTTT